This T cell receptor (beta chain) originates from a study of T cell changes during pregnancy in multiple sclerosis. The CDR3 loop spans 16 amino acids. V was clipped by 1 base and J by 9 bases; unmatched bases: 14. Germline CDR1 is MGHRA and CDR2 is YSYEKL. Profiled with immunoSEQ multiplex PCR; TCRdb holds only in-frame clones, not every one. The data hold 75,000 to 100,000 clones, with about 90% observed a single time. The receptor was derived from a female donor in good health, enrolled as a control in a pregnancy study. This specimen was peripheral blood, taken after pregnancy. The chain is built from TRBV4-1 and TRBJ2-5; 7 nucleotides line up with TRBD1. DNA of the CDR3: TGCGCCAGCAGCCAAGGGGAAGGGACAGCGCGTCTGGCCCAGTACTTC. Protein product: CASSQGEGTARLAQYF.